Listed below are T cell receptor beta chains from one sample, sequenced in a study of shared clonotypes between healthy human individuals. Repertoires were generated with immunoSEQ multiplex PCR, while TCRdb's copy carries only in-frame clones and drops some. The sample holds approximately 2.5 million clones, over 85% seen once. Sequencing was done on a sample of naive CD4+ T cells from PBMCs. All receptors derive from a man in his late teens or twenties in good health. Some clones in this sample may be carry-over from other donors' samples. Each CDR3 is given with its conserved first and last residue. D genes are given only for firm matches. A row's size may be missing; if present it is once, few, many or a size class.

CDR3 DNA: TGTGCCAGCAGCGACACAGATTTCGGCACAGATACGCAGTATTTT
CDR3 protein: CASSDTDFGTDTQYF
V gene: TRBV9
J gene: TRBJ2-3
clone size: NA
D gene: NA

CDR3 DNA: TGTGCCAGCAGGAGGCCAGGGGAGTTCAATGGCTACACCTTC
CDR3 protein: CASRRPGEFNGYTF
V gene: TRBV6-1
J gene: TRBJ1-2
clone size: NA
D gene: NA

CDR3 DNA: TGTGCCAGTAGTATAATCGGGGAGGGAAGAGAGACCCAGTACTTC
CDR3 protein: CASSIIGEGRETQYF
V gene: TRBV19
J gene: TRBJ2-5
clone size: NA
D gene: TRBD2

CDR3 DNA: TGTGCCATCAGTGAGCGGGAAGAGCTGTTTTTT
CDR3 protein: CAISEREELFF
V gene: TRBV10-3
J gene: TRBJ2-2
clone size: NA
D gene: NA

CDR3 DNA: TGTGCCAGTAGTGCACCTAGCGGGAGGGCCCTGGATGAGCAGTTCTTC
CDR3 protein: CASSAPSGRALDEQFF
V gene: TRBV19
J gene: TRBJ2-1
clone size: NA
D gene: TRBD2

CDR3 DNA: TGTGCCAGCAGCTCCAGGCCCGGGACAGCGGACGGGGAGCTGTTTTTT
CDR3 protein: CASSSRPGTADGELFF
V gene: TRBV7-3
J gene: TRBJ2-2
clone size: NA
D gene: TRBD1

CDR3 DNA: TGTGCCAGCAGCTTAGATTTATGGACAGCGGGCGTTAATGAAAAACTGTTTTTT
CDR3 protein: CASSLDLWTAGVNEKLFF
V gene: TRBV7-8
J gene: TRBJ1-4
clone size: NA
D gene: NA

CDR3 DNA: TGTGCCAACGGGACAGGCACTTACCAAGAGACCCAGTACTTC
CDR3 protein: CANGTGTYQETQYF
V gene: TRBV7-9
J gene: TRBJ2-5
clone size: NA
D gene: TRBD1

CDR3 DNA: TGTGCCAGCAGTTTGCTCAGACAGTACCAAGAGACCCAGTACTTC
CDR3 protein: CASSLLRQYQETQYF
V gene: TRBV28
J gene: TRBJ2-5
clone size: NA
D gene: NA

CDR3 DNA: TGCAGCGTTTCCAGGATCCTCTACAATGAGCAGTTCTTC
CDR3 protein: CSVSRILYNEQFF
V gene: TRBV29-1
J gene: TRBJ2-1
clone size: NA
D gene: NA

CDR3 DNA: TGTGCCAGCAGCTTAACGGACTATGGCTACACCTTC
CDR3 protein: CASSLTDYGYTF
V gene: TRBV7-9
J gene: TRBJ1-2
clone size: NA
D gene: NA

CDR3 DNA: TGTGCCAGTAGTCACAGCCAGGGGGGCCCCCTCAATCAGCCCCAGCATTTT
CDR3 protein: CASSHSQGGPLNQPQHF
V gene: TRBV19
J gene: TRBJ1-5
clone size: NA
D gene: TRBD1

CDR3 DNA: TGCAGCGTTGACGAACAGGGTTGGGACAATGAGCAGTTCTTC
CDR3 protein: CSVDEQGWDNEQFF
V gene: TRBV29-1
J gene: TRBJ2-1
clone size: NA
D gene: NA

CDR3 DNA: TGCGCCAGCAGCCGGTTGGGGGGCCCCGGGGAGCTGTTTTTT
CDR3 protein: CASSRLGGPGELFF
V gene: TRBV5-1
J gene: TRBJ2-2
clone size: NA
D gene: NA

CDR3 DNA: TGCGCCAGCAGCTTGGGAATAGACAGGAGACGAGAGACCCAGTACTTC
CDR3 protein: CASSLGIDRRRETQYF
V gene: TRBV5-1
J gene: TRBJ2-5
clone size: NA
D gene: NA

CDR3 DNA: TGTGCCAGCAGCTTAAAAGGGAGGGGGCTATTCCACGAGCAGTACTTC
CDR3 protein: CASSLKGRGLFHEQYF
V gene: TRBV7-9
J gene: TRBJ2-7
clone size: NA
D gene: NA

CDR3 DNA: TGTGCCAGCAGCCCTGGGACAGGACTAAACACTGAAGCTTTCTTT
CDR3 protein: CASSPGTGLNTEAFF
V gene: TRBV9
J gene: TRBJ1-1
clone size: NA
D gene: TRBD1

CDR3 DNA: TGTGCCAGCAGTGGCTACAGGGATAGTAGGCAGTACTTC
CDR3 protein: CASSGYRDSRQYF
V gene: TRBV25-1
J gene: TRBJ2-7
clone size: NA
D gene: NA

CDR3 DNA: TGTGCCAGCAGCCTCGGGACAGCAGCGGAAAAACTGTTTTTT
CDR3 protein: CASSLGTAAEKLFF
V gene: TRBV7-9
J gene: TRBJ1-4
clone size: NA
D gene: TRBD1

CDR3 DNA: TGTGCCAGCAGACGGACAGGCCAAGAGACCCAGTACTTC
CDR3 protein: CASRRTGQETQYF
V gene: TRBV27
J gene: TRBJ2-5
clone size: NA
D gene: TRBD1

CDR3 DNA: TGTGCCAGCAGCTTCCATACCGGGACAGGGGACGAAAAACTGTTTTTT
CDR3 protein: CASSFHTGTGDEKLFF
V gene: TRBV14
J gene: TRBJ1-4
clone size: NA
D gene: TRBD1

CDR3 DNA: TGTGCCAGCAGCTTGGGTCACGGCGGGGGACGAGTCTCTGGGGCCAACGTCCTGACTTTC
CDR3 protein: CASSLGHGGGRVSGANVLTF
V gene: TRBV5-5
J gene: TRBJ2-6
clone size: NA
D gene: TRBD2

CDR3 DNA: TGTGCCTGGAGTGTACTTGGTGGACCCGACTACAATGAGCAGTTCTTC
CDR3 protein: CAWSVLGGPDYNEQFF
V gene: TRBV30
J gene: TRBJ2-1
clone size: NA
D gene: NA

CDR3 DNA: TGTGCCAGCAGTGGGATTAACGAGCAGTACTTC
CDR3 protein: CASSGINEQYF
V gene: TRBV6-1
J gene: TRBJ2-7
clone size: NA
D gene: NA

CDR3 DNA: TGTGCCAGCAGCCAGACTGGGGGGGAGACCTCGAACACCGGGGAGCTGTTTTTT
CDR3 protein: CASSQTGGETSNTGELFF
V gene: TRBV7-2
J gene: TRBJ2-2
clone size: NA
D gene: TRBD2

CDR3 DNA: TGTGCCAGCAGCTTGGTGGTCGGGGAGACCCAGTACTTC
CDR3 protein: CASSLVVGETQYF
V gene: TRBV5-5
J gene: TRBJ2-5
clone size: NA
D gene: NA

CDR3 DNA: TGCGCCAGCAGCCGTCAGTTTTCTAGCACAGATACGCAGTATTTT
CDR3 protein: CASSRQFSSTDTQYF
V gene: TRBV5-1
J gene: TRBJ2-3
clone size: NA
D gene: NA

CDR3 DNA: TGTGCCAGCAGTTTGGGTCGATTAGGGTTCAATCAGCCCCAGCATTTT
CDR3 protein: CASSLGRLGFNQPQHF
V gene: TRBV28
J gene: TRBJ1-5
clone size: NA
D gene: NA

CDR3 DNA: TGTGCCAGCAGTGCCGGTGGAGGGGGAAATCAGCCCCAGCATTTT
CDR3 protein: CASSAGGGGNQPQHF
V gene: TRBV2
J gene: TRBJ1-5
clone size: NA
D gene: NA

CDR3 DNA: TGTGCCAGCAGCTTAGAGGGGGTCGGCGAGCAGTACTTC
CDR3 protein: CASSLEGVGEQYF
V gene: TRBV11-2
J gene: TRBJ2-7
clone size: NA
D gene: NA

CDR3 DNA: TGTGCCAGCAGCGACGGACTAGCGGGGACGGTAGAGACCCAGTACTTC
CDR3 protein: CASSDGLAGTVETQYF
V gene: TRBV9
J gene: TRBJ2-5
clone size: NA
D gene: TRBD2

CDR3 DNA: TGTGCCAGCAGCGTAGGCGGCTCTGGGGCCAACGTCCTGACTTTC
CDR3 protein: CASSVGGSGANVLTF
V gene: TRBV9
J gene: TRBJ2-6
clone size: once
D gene: NA

CDR3 DNA: TGTGCCAGCAGTACAATCCGACAAGAGGGGACCCAGTACTTC
CDR3 protein: CASSTIRQEGTQYF
V gene: TRBV27
J gene: TRBJ2-5
clone size: NA
D gene: NA

CDR3 DNA: TGCGCCAGCAGCCTCGACAGGGGTTCCTCTGGAAACACCATATATTTT
CDR3 protein: CASSLDRGSSGNTIYF
V gene: TRBV4-1
J gene: TRBJ1-3
clone size: few
D gene: TRBD1

CDR3 DNA: TGTGCCAGCAGTGAAGGGCGGTCGGGCACCGGGGAGCTGTTTTTT
CDR3 protein: CASSEGRSGTGELFF
V gene: TRBV2
J gene: TRBJ2-2
clone size: NA
D gene: NA

CDR3 DNA: TGTGCCAGCAGTGGACAGACAGGGGGGTCGATGGGTCATGAGCAGTTCTTC
CDR3 protein: CASSGQTGGSMGHEQFF
V gene: TRBV6-1
J gene: TRBJ2-1
clone size: NA
D gene: TRBD1

CDR3 DNA: TGCGCCAGCAGCCGACAGGGACTAGCGAGAAAATCCTACGAGCAGTACTTC
CDR3 protein: CASSRQGLARKSYEQYF
V gene: TRBV4-1
J gene: TRBJ2-7
clone size: NA
D gene: TRBD2

CDR3 DNA: TGTGCCAGCAGTTCCCCCGGGACAGGGACCGAGCAGTACTTC
CDR3 protein: CASSSPGTGTEQYF
V gene: TRBV28
J gene: TRBJ2-7
clone size: NA
D gene: TRBD1

CDR3 DNA: TGTGCCAGTAGTATCGAGGGAGGGTACGAGCAGTACTTC
CDR3 protein: CASSIEGGYEQYF
V gene: TRBV19
J gene: TRBJ2-7
clone size: NA
D gene: TRBD2

CDR3 DNA: TGTGCCAGCAGCTTAGCGGGACAGGGGGTTTACGAGCAGTACTTC
CDR3 protein: CASSLAGQGVYEQYF
V gene: TRBV7-9
J gene: TRBJ2-7
clone size: NA
D gene: TRBD1

CDR3 DNA: TGTGCCAGCAGCGTGGGGGGATTTGTCACTGAAGCTTTCTTT
CDR3 protein: CASSVGGFVTEAFF
V gene: TRBV9
J gene: TRBJ1-1
clone size: few
D gene: NA

CDR3 DNA: TGCGCCAGCAGCCAAGTTGGGAAAGGAAGAGGGGGGAGCGAAAAACTGTTTTTT
CDR3 protein: CASSQVGKGRGGSEKLFF
V gene: TRBV4-1
J gene: TRBJ1-4
clone size: NA
D gene: NA

CDR3 DNA: TGTGCCAGCAGCCAAGATACTAGCGGGAGCGGGGAGCTGTTTTTT
CDR3 protein: CASSQDTSGSGELFF
V gene: TRBV4-2
J gene: TRBJ2-2
clone size: NA
D gene: TRBD2